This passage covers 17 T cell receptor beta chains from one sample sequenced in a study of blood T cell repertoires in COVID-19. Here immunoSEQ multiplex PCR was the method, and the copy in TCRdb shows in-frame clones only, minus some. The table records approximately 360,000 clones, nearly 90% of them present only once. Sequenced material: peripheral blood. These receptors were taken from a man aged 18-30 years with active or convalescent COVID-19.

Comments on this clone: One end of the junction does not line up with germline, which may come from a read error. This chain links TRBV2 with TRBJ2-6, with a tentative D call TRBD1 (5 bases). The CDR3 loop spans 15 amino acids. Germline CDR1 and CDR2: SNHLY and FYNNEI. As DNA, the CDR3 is TGTGCCAGCGCTATCAGGGTAACTGGGGCCAACGTGCTGACTTTC. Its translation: CASAIRVTGANVLTF.

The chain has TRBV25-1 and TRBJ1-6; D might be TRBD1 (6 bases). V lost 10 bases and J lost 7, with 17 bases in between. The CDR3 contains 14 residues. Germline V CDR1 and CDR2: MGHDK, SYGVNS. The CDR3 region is CATNGRGGNSPLHF. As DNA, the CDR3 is TGTGCCACTAACGGCAGGGGCGGGAATTCACCCCTCCACTTT.

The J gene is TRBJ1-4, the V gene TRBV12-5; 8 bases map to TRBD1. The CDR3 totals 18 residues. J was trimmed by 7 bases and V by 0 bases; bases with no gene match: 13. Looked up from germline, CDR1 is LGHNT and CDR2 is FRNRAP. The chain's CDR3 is CASGLVPLQGDRFEKLFF. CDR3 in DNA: TGTGCTAGTGGTTTGGTACCCCTACAGGGGGATAGGTTTGAAAAACTGTTTTTT.

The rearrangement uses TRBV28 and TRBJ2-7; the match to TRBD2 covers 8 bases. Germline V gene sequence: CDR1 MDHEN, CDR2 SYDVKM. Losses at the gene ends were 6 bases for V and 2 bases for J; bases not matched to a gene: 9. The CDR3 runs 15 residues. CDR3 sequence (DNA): TGTGCCAGCAGCCGGGGGGGCGGGTTGGCCTACGAGCAGTACTTC. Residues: CASSRGGGLAYEQYF.

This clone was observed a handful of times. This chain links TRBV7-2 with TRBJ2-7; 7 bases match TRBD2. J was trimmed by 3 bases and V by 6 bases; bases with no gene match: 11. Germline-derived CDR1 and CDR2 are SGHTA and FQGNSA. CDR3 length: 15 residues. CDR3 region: CASRNTKREGYEQYF. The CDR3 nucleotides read TGTGCCAGCAGGAATACGAAGCGGGAAGGCTACGAGCAGTACTTC.

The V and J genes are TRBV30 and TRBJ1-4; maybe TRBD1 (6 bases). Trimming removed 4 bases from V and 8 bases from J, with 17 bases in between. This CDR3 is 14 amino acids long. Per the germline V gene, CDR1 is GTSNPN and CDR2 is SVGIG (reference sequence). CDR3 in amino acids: CAWNQGRAGEKLFF. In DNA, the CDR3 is TGTGCCTGGAACCAGGGGAGGGCGGGCGAAAAACTGTTTTTT.

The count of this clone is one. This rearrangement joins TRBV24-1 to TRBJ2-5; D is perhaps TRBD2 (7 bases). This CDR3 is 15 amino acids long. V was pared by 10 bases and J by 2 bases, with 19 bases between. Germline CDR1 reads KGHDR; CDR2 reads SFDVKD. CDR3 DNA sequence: TGTGCCACTGCCCGGGGGGCTCGGAGACAAGAGACCCAGTACTTC. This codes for CATARGARRQETQYF.

CDR3 amino acids: CASRPNRGEQFF. CDR3 coding DNA: TGTGCCAGCAGGCCGAACAGGGGTGAGCAGTTCTTC. The chain combines TRBV3-1 (or the pseudogene TRBV3-2) with TRBJ2-1, with 7 bases matching TRBD1. This CDR3 has 12 amino acids. Germline CDR1 LGHDT, CDR2 YNNKEL (reference sequence). V trimming: 6 bases; J trimming: 9 bases; junction bases outside the gene matches: 5.

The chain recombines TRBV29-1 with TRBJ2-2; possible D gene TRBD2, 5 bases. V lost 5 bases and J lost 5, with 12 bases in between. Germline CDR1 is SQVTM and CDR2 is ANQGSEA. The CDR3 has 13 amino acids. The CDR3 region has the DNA TGCAGCGTTATGCGGGCACAAACCGGGGAGCTGTTTTTT. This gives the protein CSVMRAQTGELFF.

DNA of the CDR3: TGTGCCTGGACCCGGGGGGTTTCCTATGGCTACACCTTC. It yields the protein CAWTRGVSYGYTF. The rearrangement links TRBV30 to TRBJ1-2, with D tentatively TRBD1 (5 bases). The CDR3 is made up of 13 amino acids. Germline V CDR1 and CDR2: GTSNPN, SVGIG (reference sequence). Between the trimmed V and J ends, which lost 4 bases and 4 bases, there was a span of 13 bases.

CDR3 sequence (DNA): TGTGCCAGTAGTATATTTGACTCCGCCTACGAGCAGTACTTC. This encodes CASSIFDSAYEQYF. The J gene is TRBJ2-7, the V gene TRBV19; D gene uncertain. The V gene's germline CDR1 is LNHDA and CDR2 SQIVND (reference sequence). V was cut by 2 bases and J by 2 bases, with 10 bases left in between. This CDR3 contains 14 residues.

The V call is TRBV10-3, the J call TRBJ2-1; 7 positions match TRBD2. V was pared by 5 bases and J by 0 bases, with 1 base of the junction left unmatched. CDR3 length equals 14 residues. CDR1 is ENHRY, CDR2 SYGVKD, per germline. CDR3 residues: CAISSSGSYNEQFF. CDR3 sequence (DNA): TGTGCCATCAGTTCTAGCGGCTCCTACAATGAGCAGTTCTTC.

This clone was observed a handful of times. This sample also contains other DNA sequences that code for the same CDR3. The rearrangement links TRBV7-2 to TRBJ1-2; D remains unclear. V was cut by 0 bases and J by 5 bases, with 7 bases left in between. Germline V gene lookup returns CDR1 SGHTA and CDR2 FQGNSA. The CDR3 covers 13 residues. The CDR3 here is CASSLAADYGYTF. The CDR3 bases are TGTGCCAGCAGCTTAGCCGCGGATTATGGCTACACCTTC. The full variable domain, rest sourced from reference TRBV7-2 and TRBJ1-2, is GAGVSQSPSNKVTEKGKDVELRCDPISGHTALYWYRQSLGQGLEFLIYFQGNSAPDKSGLPSDRFSAERTGGSVSTLTIQRTQQEDSAVYLCASSLAADYGYTFGSGTRLTVV.

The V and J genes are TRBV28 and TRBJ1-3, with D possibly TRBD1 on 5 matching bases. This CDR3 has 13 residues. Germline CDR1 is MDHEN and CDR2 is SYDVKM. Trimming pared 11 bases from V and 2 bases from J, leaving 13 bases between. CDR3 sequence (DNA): TGTGCCTTGGGGGACTCTGCTGGAAACACCATATATTTT. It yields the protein CALGDSAGNTIYF.

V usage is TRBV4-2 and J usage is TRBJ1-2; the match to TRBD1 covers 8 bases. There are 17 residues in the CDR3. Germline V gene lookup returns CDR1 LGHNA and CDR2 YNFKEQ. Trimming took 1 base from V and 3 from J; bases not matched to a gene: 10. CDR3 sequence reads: CASSQGGRGLRDYGYTF. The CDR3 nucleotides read TGTGCCAGCAGCCAAGGGGGCAGGGGGCTAAGGGACTATGGCTACACCTTC.

CDR3 coding DNA: TGTGCCAGCAGCCAAAACGGACTAGCGGGAGTTTCCTACGAGCAGTACTTC. Its translation: CASSQNGLAGVSYEQYF. The rearrangement joins TRBV27 to TRBJ2-7; 13 nucleotides line up with TRBD2. Germline trimming cut 6 bases from V and 1 base from J; bases unmatched to any gene: 9. Germline V gene lookup returns CDR1 MNHEY and CDR2 SMNVEV (reference sequence). This CDR3 is 17 amino acids long.

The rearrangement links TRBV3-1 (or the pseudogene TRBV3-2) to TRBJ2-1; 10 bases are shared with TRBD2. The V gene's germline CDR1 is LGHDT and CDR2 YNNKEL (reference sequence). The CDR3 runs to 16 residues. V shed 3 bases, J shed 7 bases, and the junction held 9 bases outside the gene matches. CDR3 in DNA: TGTGCCAGCAGCCATCTTGTAACTAGCGGGAATAATGAGCAGTTCTTC. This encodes CASSHLVTSGNNEQFF.